This passage covers 27 T cell receptor beta chains from one sample sequenced in a study of blood T cell repertoires in COVID-19. Sequenced by immunoSEQ multiplex PCR; TCRdb stores in-frame clones only, minus some. The sample lists about 200,000 clones; roughly four fifths were seen once. The sequenced material came from PBMCs or T cells enriched from blood (not recorded which). These receptors were collected from a man aged 35-49 years who had recovered from COVID-19.

The rearrangement joins TRBV7-3 to TRBJ1-2, with D possibly matching TRBD1 (6 bases). There are 14 residues in the CDR3. CDR1 is SGHTA, CDR2 FQGTGA, per germline. V lost 7 bases, J lost 5 bases, and 17 bases lay in between. This chain's CDR3 is CASTLRGDTYGYTF. The CDR3 DNA reads as TGTGCCAGCACCCTCCGGGGGGACACTTATGGCTACACCTTC.

The chain carries TRBV5-4 and TRBJ1-6; TRBD1 aligns across 10 bases. The CDR3 sequence is 15 residues long. Germline loops: CDR1 SGHNT, CDR2 YYREEE (reference sequence). Trimming at V came to 1 base and at J to 7 bases, leaving 2 bases not matched to a gene. CDR3 loop: CASSLLDRGNSPLHF. In nucleotides, the CDR3 is TGTGCCAGCAGCTTGTTGGACAGGGGGAATTCACCCCTCCACTTT.

The chain carries TRBV9 and TRBJ1-1; 7 bases are shared with TRBD1. The CDR3 is 13 amino acids. Germline V gene lookup returns CDR1 SGDLS and CDR2 YYNGEE. J was trimmed by 10 bases and V by 0 bases; bases with no gene match: 6. CDR3 nucleotides: TGTGCCAGCAGCGTAGAAGACAGGGTAGGAGCTTTCTTT. Translating gives CASSVEDRVGAFF.

This clone was seen more than once but under ten times. This chain joins TRBV9 and TRBJ1-4; 9 nucleotides agree with TRBD1. Germline V gene sequence: CDR1 SGDLS, CDR2 YYNGEE. The CDR3 is 15 residues long. The trim removed 4 bases at V and 8 bases at J, leaving 9 bases unmatched. The CDR3 DNA sequence: TGTGCCAGCAGCCCCCGGGACAGGGTGCGCGAAAAACTGTTTTTT. This gives the protein CASSPRDRVREKLFF.

The count of this clone is one. The chain combines TRBV28 with TRBJ2-3; a weak D match, TRBD2 (6 bases). The CDR3 spans 15 residues. With 6 bases removed from V and 2 bases from J, the gap between germline ends came to 15 bases. Germline V lookup: CDR1 MDHEN, CDR2 SYDVKM. CDR3 region: CASSPPGLITDTQYF. CDR3 DNA sequence: TGTGCCAGCAGCCCACCGGGACTTATCACAGATACGCAGTATTTT.

The chain is built from TRBV7-6 and TRBJ1-1, with D perhaps matching TRBD1 (5 bases). There are 15 residues in the CDR3. Trimming left V 5 bases short and J 1 base short, with 14 bases between. Germline assignment: CDR1 SGHVS and CDR2 FNYEAQ. This chain's CDR3 is CASSPREGRNTEAFF. The CDR3 nucleotides are TGTGCCAGCAGCCCGCGGGAGGGGAGGAACACTGAAGCTTTCTTT.

The chain is built from TRBV7-8 and TRBJ1-5; 10 bases fit TRBD1. The V gene's germline CDR1 is SGHVS and CDR2 FQNEAQ. The CDR3 is 16 residues long. The J segment lost 5 bases and the V segment lost 4 bases, leaving 8 bases of the junction unmatched. The CDR3 region is CASSSRDRGPDQPQHF. The CDR3 region has the DNA TGTGCCAGCAGCTCCCGGGACAGGGGTCCGGATCAGCCCCAGCATTTT.

The chain links TRBV4-1 to TRBJ1-1; possibly TRBD1 for D (5 bases). Germline-derived CDR1 and CDR2 are MGHRA and YSYEKL. This CDR3 has 12 amino acids. Trimming removed 4 bases at V and 8 bases at J, with 11 bases between. The CDR3 region is CASSLPQGEAFF. As DNA, the CDR3 is TGCGCCAGCAGCCTACCCCAGGGCGAAGCTTTCTTT.

This chain connects TRBV4-1 to TRBJ1-2; TRBD1 aligns across 9 bases. Germline V lookup: CDR1 MGHRA, CDR2 YSYEKL. The CDR3 has 16 amino acids. V shed 4 bases, J shed 5 bases, and the junction held 11 bases outside the gene matches. CDR3 in amino acids: CASSRGTLQGAYGYTF. CDR3 DNA sequence: TGCGCCAGCAGCCGGGGGACGCTACAGGGGGCGTATGGCTACACCTTC.

This clone is medium-sized within its sample. J is TRBJ2-5 and V is TRBV15; 7 bases are shared with TRBD2. V was pared by 3 bases and J by 1 base, with 8 bases of the junction left unmatched. This CDR3 is built from 16 residues. Germline V gene data show CDR1 as LNHNV and CDR2 as YYDKDF (reference sequence). The CDR3 loop is CATSSDWGGLQETQYF. The CDR3 DNA reads as TGTGCCACCAGCAGTGACTGGGGGGGACTCCAAGAGACCCAGTACTTC.

The chain employs TRBV5-1 and TRBJ2-3; D is perhaps TRBD2 (7 bases). Trimming removed 9 bases at V and 5 bases at J, with 19 bases between. There are 14 residues in the CDR3. Germline V gene data show CDR1 as SGHRS and CDR2 as YFSETQ. CDR3 sequence (DNA): TGCGCCACCAAGGAGGGGGGAGGGAGAGATACGCAGTATTTT. Protein: CATKEGGGRDTQYF.

The gene calls are TRBV19 and TRBJ1-3, with D unresolved. Trimming took 1 base from V and 0 from J, leaving 13 bases between them. Germline loops: CDR1 LNHDA, CDR2 SQIVND (reference sequence). This CDR3 is built from 17 residues. This CDR3 reads CASSIGFVGFSGNTIYF. CDR3 nucleotide sequence: TGTGCCAGTAGTATAGGTTTCGTGGGCTTCTCTGGAAACACCATATATTTT.

The V gene is TRBV14, the J gene TRBJ2-3; possible D gene TRBD2, 6 bases. CDR3 size: 14 residues. Germline V gene lookup returns CDR1 SGHDN and CDR2 FVKESK. The V end lost 3 bases, the J end lost 6 bases, and 13 bases lay between the germline ends. The CDR3 DNA reads as TGTGCCAGCAGCCAGAATAGCGGCCCCGATACGCAGTATTTT. Its protein product is CASSQNSGPDTQYF. Full variable domain (remainder filled in from reference TRBV14 and TRBJ2-3): EAGVTQFPSHSVIEKGQTVTLRCDPISGHDNLYWYRRVMGKEIKFLLHFVKESKQDESGMPNNRFLAERTGGTYSTLKVQPAELEDSGVYFCASSQNSGPDTQYFGPGTRLTVL.

V usage is TRBV19 and J usage is TRBJ1-1; D may be TRBD1 (5 bases). The CDR3 extends over 13 amino acids. Trimming pared 2 bases from V and 7 bases from J, leaving 11 bases between. Germline CDR1 is LNHDA and CDR2 is SQIVND (reference sequence). This CDR3 reads CASSINYRHEAFF. In nucleotides, the CDR3 is TGTGCCAGTAGTATAAACTACAGGCATGAAGCTTTCTTT.

The chain links TRBV7-2 to TRBJ2-2; possible D gene TRBD1, 5 bases. Germline V gene sequence: CDR1 SGHTA, CDR2 FQGNSA. This CDR3 has 14 residues. The V end was cut by 10 bases, the J end by 4 bases, with 16 bases between. The CDR3, as DNA: TGTGCCAACTCAGGGCAGGACCGCACCGGGGAGCTGTTTTTT. Translating gives CANSGQDRTGELFF. Full variable domain (rest looked up from reference TRBV7-2 and TRBJ2-2): GAGVSQSPSNKVTEKGKDVELRCDPISGHTALYWYRQSLGQGLEFLIYFQGNSAPDKSGLPSDRFSAERTGGSVSTLTIQRTQQEDSAVYLCANSGQDRTGELFFGEGSRLTVL.

V usage is TRBV30 and J usage is TRBJ1-2; perhaps TRBD1 as D (5 bases). The CDR3 consists of 13 residues. Germline values: CDR1 GTSNPN, CDR2 SVGIG (reference sequence). V lost 0 bases to trimming and J lost 7 bases, with 12 bases between them. This chain's CDR3 is CAWSVQGVPGYTF. The CDR3 DNA is TGTGCCTGGAGTGTACAAGGGGTTCCTGGCTACACCTTC.

The chain couples TRBV19 to TRBJ1-2; 9 bases align to TRBD1. The CDR3 is 13 residues long. Germline V gene lookup returns CDR1 LNHDA and CDR2 SQIVND (reference sequence). V lost 3 bases and J lost 6; bases outside the gene matches: 2. The DNA for the CDR3 is TGTGCCAGTAGTATGGGACAGGGAGATGGCTACACCTTC. This translates into CASSMGQGDGYTF.

This clone came up once. This chain connects TRBV5-1 to TRBJ1-2; TRBD1 aligns across 9 bases. The germline V gene encodes CDR1 SGHRS and CDR2 YFSETQ. The CDR3 sequence is 12 residues long. The ends lost 7 bases at V and 6 bases at J; junction bases unmatched: 4. CDR3 coding DNA: TGCGCCAGCGGAGACAGGGGGGATGGCTACACCTTC. Translated: CASGDRGDGYTF.

The genes are TRBV24-1 and TRBJ1-5, with 7 bases identical to TRBD1. This CDR3 comprises 17 residues. J was trimmed by 1 base and V by 3 bases; bases with no gene match: 8. Germline V gene lookup returns CDR1 KGHDR and CDR2 SFDVKD. The CDR3 DNA reads as TGTGCCACCAGTGATCCCGCAGGGGGAACGAGCAATCAGCCCCAGCATTTT. As protein: CATSDPAGGTSNQPQHF.

The V gene is TRBV6-1, the J gene TRBJ1-1, with 7 bases lining up with TRBD1. This CDR3 has 17 amino acids. The germline gives CDR1 MNHNS, CDR2 SASEGT. The V segment lost 2 bases and the J segment 4 bases; nucleotides outside the gene matches: 13. The CDR3: CASSELRARGASTEAFF. The CDR3 DNA follows: TGTGCCAGCAGTGAACTAAGGGCCAGGGGGGCGAGCACTGAAGCTTTCTTT.

This clone was recorded only once. The chain carries TRBV11-2 and TRBJ1-1, with TRBD1 matching over 12 bases. The CDR3 sequence is 15 residues long. Germline assignment: CDR1 SGHAT and CDR2 FQNNGV. V lost 5 bases and J lost 6; bases outside the gene matches: 7. This chain's CDR3 is CASSRGQGARSEAFF. CDR3 nucleotides: TGTGCCAGCAGCCGGGGACAGGGGGCGCGGTCTGAAGCTTTCTTT.

V gene TRBV20-1 combines with J gene TRBJ2-7; 7 positions agree with TRBD1. The CDR3 extends over 15 amino acids. The V segment lost 3 bases and the J segment 6 bases; nucleotides outside the gene matches: 14. CDR1 is DFQATT, CDR2 SNEGSKA, per germline (reference sequence). CDR3 amino acids: CSASNPRQGRSEQYF. The CDR3 coding sequence is TGCAGTGCTAGTAATCCGAGACAGGGACGCAGCGAGCAGTACTTC.

The V call is TRBV7-8, the J call TRBJ2-3; 8 bases are shared with TRBD1. The CDR3 covers 19 residues. The trim removed 0 bases at V and 0 bases at J, leaving 11 bases unmatched. Germline V gene sequence: CDR1 SGHVS, CDR2 FQNEAQ. The CDR3 spells CASSLALGTGGASTDTQYF. CDR3 DNA: TGTGCCAGCAGCTTAGCCTTAGGAACAGGGGGTGCTAGCACAGATACGCAGTATTTT.

This chain joins TRBV29-1 and TRBJ1-2; D is unclear. Per germline, CDR1 SQVTM and CDR2 ANQGSEA. This CDR3 is 12 amino acids long. Trimming cost V 5 bases and J 4 bases, with 11 bases left between them. CDR3 residues: CSVLDSVYGYTF. The CDR3 nucleotides read TGCAGCGTTCTAGACTCCGTCTATGGCTACACCTTC. The variable domain in full, with the rest retrieved from reference TRBV29-1 and TRBJ1-2, is SAVISQKPSRDICQRGTSLTIQCQVDSQVTMMFWYRQQPGQSLTLIATANQGSEATYESGFVIDKFPISRPNLTFSTLTVSNMSPEDSSIYLCSVLDSVYGYTFGSGTRLTVV.

This rearrangement joins TRBV6-5 to TRBJ1-2; maybe TRBD1 (6 bases). Trimming removed 3 bases from V and 0 bases from J, with 11 bases in between. Germline V gives CDR1 MNHEY, CDR2 SVGAGI. CDR3 length: 15 amino acids. The CDR3 coding sequence is TGTGCCAGCAGTTATGGACAGCGAACTAACTATGGCTACACCTTC. Translation: CASSYGQRTNYGYTF.

This clone appeared a single time. The gene calls are TRBV7-2 and TRBJ1-4, with 9 bases that match TRBD1. V lost 4 bases to trimming and J lost 7 bases; unmatched junction nucleotides: 10. The CDR3 contains 16 residues. The germline CDR1 and CDR2 sequences are SGHTA and FQGNSA. In nucleotides, the CDR3 is TGTGCCAGCAGCTCGCTCCCGGGACAGGGCGGTGAAAAACTGTTTTTT. It specifies CASSSLPGQGGEKLFF.

The chain has TRBV28 and TRBJ2-7; possibly TRBD2 for D (5 bases). CDR1 MDHEN and CDR2 SYDVKM come from the germline V gene. Trimming took 5 bases from V and 6 from J, leaving 29 bases between them. The CDR3 is 18 residues long. The CDR3 DNA reads TGTGCCAGCAGTCCCCAGGTCGATCCGAGCTTTGCGGGCGGCGAGCAGTACTTC. Encoded protein: CASSPQVDPSFAGGEQYF.